This entry features one TCR beta chain sequence. Its antigen remains undetermined. No base-level quality is on record; no much larger clone is a single base apart. As encoded in the germline V gene, CDR1 is SGHDN while CDR2 is FVKESK. The cysteine opens and the phenylalanine closes a CDR3 of 14 amino acids. The read is trimmed to its CDR3 DNA, 42 bases read in frame from base 1. A distance of 17 bases separates the germline ends of V and J, which lose 4 bases and 8 bases respectively. The protocol used for the library was UMI-ligation and nested PCR. The beta constant-region primer consisted of an equimolar mixture of two oligonucleotides that together covered TRBC1 and TRBC2. T4 RNA ligase 1 ligated a single-stranded oligonucleotide carrying the SP2 primer and a 12-nucleotide UMI to the cDNA 3' end. Four rounds of PCR, combining the SP2 primer with nested alpha and beta constant-region primers, were used to amplify the ligated cDNA. The ligation reaction was incubated at 16°C for roughly 19-24 hours. To avoid over-amplification, PCR2 was usually performed as a SYBR Green qPCR and halted once a predetermined threshold was reached. Every purification after the first one was done using Agencourt AMPure XP magnetic beads. Libraries were quantified by Qubit and checked on a TapeStation, where a main peak was expected near 650 bp. Pooled libraries were sequenced on an Illumina MiSeq using v2 2x251 paired-end kits, and typically roughly 1-2.1 million reads were obtained per sample. Each sample's library went into the pool at 4 to 4.5 nM, and roughly 5-7.5% PhiX was added to help with cluster recognition. The paper's data handling went like this. FASTQ reads processed by Demultiplexor were assigned V and J genes by Decombinator through tag matching that tolerated a single base-pair mismatch. Collapsinator used UMIs to correct both sequencing errors and frequency errors arising from PCR heterogeneity. CDR3Translator translated TCRs and extracted CDR3s from the conserved cysteine to the FGXG phenylalanine, flagging non-productive sequences. Gini, Shannon entropy and inverse Simpson indices were computed after subsampling the repertoires to the same number of UMI-defined TCRs. Power-law fits to clonotype abundance distributions were performed by maximum likelihood within the linear range. On one naive CD8 sample, the pipeline and MIGEC gave similar UMI counts, unique TCR numbers and clonal distributions. In one analysis, naive TCRs also found in any memory subset of the same donor were removed from the naive repertoire. Repertoires were searched for several thousand CMV-associated CDR3 sequences compiled from VDJdb and a published dataset. TCRdb applied fastp at Q25 and MiXCR to the public reads, then kept only in-frame beta chains. Duplicate CDR3 protein sequences are folded into a single record with the most common DNA and genes. The V and J calls were not made by the authors but by TCRdb's processing. The sample records 120,000 to 150,000 distinct CDR3 sequences, more than 15% of which are singletons. The top ten constitute about 0.14% of the sample.

TCR alpha and beta chain libraries were amplified separately from the second PCR step onward. The CMV status of each donor was determined by measuring IFNgamma production from CD4+ T cells after fresh PBMCs had been stimulated overnight with CMV viral lysate. CD4 T cells were positively selected with Miltenyi beads, followed by positive selection of CD8 T cells from the CD4-negative fraction. After staining for CD3, CD4, CD8, CD45RA, CD27 and a live/dead dye, cells were sorted on a BD Aria II into four subsets based on CD45RA and CD27. A few healthy volunteers provided blood, and each donor's sample was split into CD4 and CD8 T cells and then further divided into four differentiation subsets. Roughly 120 ml of peripheral blood was collected from each donor, and PBMC were isolated from the blood using Ficoll-Paque PLUS density-gradient centrifugation. Sorted cells were lysed in RLT buffer, after which RNA was extracted using a Qiagen RNeasy kit and stored at -80 degrees C.

The data stem from a study of naive and memory T cell subsets (TCRdb year 2017). Context from the whole study: An open-source, UMI-based TCR alpha and beta sequencing pipeline was applied to sorted naive and memory peripheral blood T cell subsets. Complete agreement was observed between the functional CMV T cell responses and the IgG serology results. RNA was DNase-treated and reverse transcribed with TCR constant-region primers, mostly using SuperScript III. Broad study findings and their caveats: The abundance of TCRs followed a power law with an exponent that differed between naive and memory subsets yet stayed consistent across the three individuals. Following error correction, more than 95% of naive TCR sequences occurred only once, which made naive abundance distributions much steeper than those of memory subsets. RNA-based TCR counts may be influenced by expression changes linked to T cell activation and differentiation. Single alpha or beta chain sequences, rather than paired alpha/beta receptors, were used to define clonotypes. A few larger clonotypes were present in naive repertoires, especially CD8 naive repertoires, and these clonotypes were possibly memory cells re-expressing CD45RA. In both CD4 and CD8 cells, going from naive through CM, EM and EMRA, the Gini index went up while Shannon and inverse Simpson diversity went down. No ground truth was available to validate the repertoire findings for the naive and memory subsets.

The sequencing input was naive CD4+ T cells from blood. The cell subset or site label for this specimen denotes: naive T cells, CD45RA high CD27+. The chain joins TRBV14 to TRBJ1-1; TRBD1 is a weak D gene call, 5 bases matching. The clonotype was recovered from a human donor in good health. The nucleotide sequence is TGTGCCAGCAGCCCCTACACAGGCGGCAGAGAAGCTTTCTTT. Translated, this gives CASSPYTGGREAFF.